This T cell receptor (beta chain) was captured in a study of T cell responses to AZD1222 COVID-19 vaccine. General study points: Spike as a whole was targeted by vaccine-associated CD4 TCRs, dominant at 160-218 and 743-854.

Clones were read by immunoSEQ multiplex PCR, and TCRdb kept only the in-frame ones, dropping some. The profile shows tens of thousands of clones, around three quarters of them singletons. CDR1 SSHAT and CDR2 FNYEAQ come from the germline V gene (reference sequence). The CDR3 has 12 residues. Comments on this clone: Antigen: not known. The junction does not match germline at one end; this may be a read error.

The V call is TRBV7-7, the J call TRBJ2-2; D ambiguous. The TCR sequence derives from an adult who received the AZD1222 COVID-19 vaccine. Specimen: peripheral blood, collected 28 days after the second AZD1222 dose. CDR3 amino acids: CASSSVGGELFF. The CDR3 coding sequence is TGTGCTAGCAGCTCAGTGGGCGGGGAGCTGTTTTTT.